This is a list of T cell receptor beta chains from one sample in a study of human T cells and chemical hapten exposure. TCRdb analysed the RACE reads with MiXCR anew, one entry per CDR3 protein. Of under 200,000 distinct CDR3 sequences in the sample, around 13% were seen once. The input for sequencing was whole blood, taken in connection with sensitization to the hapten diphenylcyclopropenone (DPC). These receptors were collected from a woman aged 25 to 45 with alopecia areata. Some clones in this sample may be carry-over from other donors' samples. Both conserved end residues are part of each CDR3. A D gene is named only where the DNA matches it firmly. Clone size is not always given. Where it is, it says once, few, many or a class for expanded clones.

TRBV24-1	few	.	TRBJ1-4	CATSDRRAEKLFF	TGTGCCACCTCAGACAGAAGGGCCGAAAAACTGTTTTTT
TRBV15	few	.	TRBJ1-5	CATSRDRGRHQPQHF	TGTGCCACCAGCAGAGACAGGGGAAGGCATCAGCCCCAGCATTTT
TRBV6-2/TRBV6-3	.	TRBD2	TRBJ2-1	CASRNGGGREQFF	TGTGCCAGCAGGAACGGGGGGGGCAGAGAGCAGTTCTTC
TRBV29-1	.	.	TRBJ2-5	CSVEVLQQETQYF	TGCAGCGTTGAAGTCTTACAGCAAGAGACCCAGTACTTC
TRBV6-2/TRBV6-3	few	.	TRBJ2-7	CATFQPLSYEQYF	TGTGCCACCTTCCAGCCACTCAGCTACGAGCAGTACTTC
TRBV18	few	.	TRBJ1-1	CASSRTTGSTEAFF	TGTGCCAGCTCTCGTACGACAGGCAGTACTGAAGCTTTCTTT
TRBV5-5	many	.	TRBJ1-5	CASSLSWGGNQPQHF	TGTGCCAGCAGCTTGTCGTGGGGAGGCAATCAGCCCCAGCATTTT
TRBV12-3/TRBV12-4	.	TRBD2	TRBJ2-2	CASSPPLAGGPGTGELFF	TGTGCCAGCAGTCCCCCCCTAGCGGGAGGGCCGGGTACCGGGGAGCTGTTTTTT
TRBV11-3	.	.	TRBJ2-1	CASSQRRSSEPFGEQFF	TGTGCCAGCAGCCAGAGACGGTCTAGCGAGCCCTTCGGAGAGCAGTTCTTC
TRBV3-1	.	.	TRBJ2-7	CASSQEPAGVYEQYF	TGTGCCAGCAGCCAAGAGCCAGCAGGAGTCTACGAGCAGTACTTC
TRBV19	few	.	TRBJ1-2	CASSIRAGFQDGYTF	TGTGCCAGTAGTATACGGGCAGGGTTTCAGGATGGCTACACCTTC
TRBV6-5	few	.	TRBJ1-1	CASSYSNEAFF	TGTGCCAGCAGTTACTCGAATGAAGCTTTCTTT
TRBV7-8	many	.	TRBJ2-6	CASSLGRTGANVLTF	TGTGCCAGCAGCTTAGGTAGAACCGGGGCCAACGTCCTGACTTTC
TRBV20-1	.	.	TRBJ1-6	CSARGQGNSPLHF	TGCAGTGCTAGAGGGCAGGGGAATTCACCCCTCCACTTT
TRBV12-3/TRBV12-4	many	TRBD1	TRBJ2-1	CASSLGQEYNEQFF	TGTGCCAGCAGTTTGGGACAGGAGTACAATGAGCAGTTCTTC
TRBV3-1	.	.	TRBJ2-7	CASSYRATYEQYF	TGTGCCAGCAGTTACAGGGCCACCTACGAGCAGTACTTC
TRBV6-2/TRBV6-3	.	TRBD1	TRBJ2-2	CASSPDRAPNTGELFF	TGTGCCAGCAGCCCCGACAGGGCCCCGAACACCGGGGAGCTGTTTTTT
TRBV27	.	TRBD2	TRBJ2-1	CASRTSGGLYNEQFF	TGTGCCAGCAGGACTAGCGGGGGACTTTACAATGAGCAGTTCTTC
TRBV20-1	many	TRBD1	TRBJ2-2	CSARVPGQGLNTGELFF	TGCAGTGCTAGAGTCCCGGGACAGGGTTTGAACACCGGGGAGCTGTTTTTT
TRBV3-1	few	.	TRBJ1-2	CASSQPGSGYTF	TGTGCCAGCAGCCAGCCGGGGTCCGGCTACACCTTC
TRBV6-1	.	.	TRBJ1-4	CASSYTGSSNEKLFF	TGTGCCAGCAGTTACACAGGTTCCTCTAATGAAAAACTGTTTTTT
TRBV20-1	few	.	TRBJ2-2	CSAPNRGGNTGELFF	TGCAGTGCCCCTAACAGGGGAGGTAACACCGGGGAGCTGTTTTTT
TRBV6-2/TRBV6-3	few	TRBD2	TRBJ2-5	CASSYTGTSGMSMETQYF	TGTGCCAGCAGTTACACCGGGACTAGCGGGATGTCAATGGAGACCCAGTACTTC
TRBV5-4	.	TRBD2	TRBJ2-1	CASTQSRTSGSWSEQFF	TGTGCCAGCACCCAATCCCGGACTAGCGGGAGTTGGAGTGAGCAGTTCTTC
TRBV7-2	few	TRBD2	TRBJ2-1	CASSLGVRAGVGNEQFF	TGTGCCAGCAGCTTAGGGGTGAGAGCGGGAGTGGGCAATGAGCAGTTCTTC
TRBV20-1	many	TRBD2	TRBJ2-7	CSALGLADYEQYF	TGCAGTGCACTGGGACTAGCGGACTACGAGCAGTACTTC
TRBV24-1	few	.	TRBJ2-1	CATSSSDIYNEQFF	TGTGCCACCAGTTCTAGCGACATATACAATGAGCAGTTCTTC
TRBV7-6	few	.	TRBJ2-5	CASSLNARAGTAKETQYF	TGTGCCAGCAGCTTAAATGCGAGGGCCGGGACTGCAAAAGAGACCCAGTACTTC
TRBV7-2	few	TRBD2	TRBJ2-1	CASSSVGGGTLNEQFF	TGTGCCAGCAGCTCGGTAGGCGGGGGAACATTAAATGAGCAGTTCTTC
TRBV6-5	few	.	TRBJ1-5	CASSRGVGPQHF	TGTGCCAGCAGTAGGGGGGTTGGGCCCCAGCATTTT
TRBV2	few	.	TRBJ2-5	CASSVAEETQYF	TGTGCCAGCAGTGTTGCGGAAGAGACCCAGTACTTC
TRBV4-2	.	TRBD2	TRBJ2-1	CASSQEETSGSRFEQFF	TGTGCCAGCAGCCAAGAGGAGACTAGCGGGAGTAGGTTTGAGCAGTTCTTC
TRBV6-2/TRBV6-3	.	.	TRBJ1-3	CASTRRSGTDSGNTIYF	TGTGCCAGCACCCGGCGGTCGGGGACGGACTCTGGAAACACCATATATTTT
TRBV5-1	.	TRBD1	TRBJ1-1	CASRGQGSGTEAFF	TGCGCCAGCAGAGGACAGGGGAGTGGGACTGAAGCTTTCTTT
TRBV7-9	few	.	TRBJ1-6	CASSLEYDNSPLHF	TGTGCCAGCAGCTTAGAATATGATAATTCACCCCTCCACTTT
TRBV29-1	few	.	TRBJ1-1	CSVDDGFF	TGCAGCGTTGATGATGGTTTCTTT
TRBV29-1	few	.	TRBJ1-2	CSVDRVDYGYTF	TGCAGCGTTGACAGGGTAGACTATGGCTACACCTTC
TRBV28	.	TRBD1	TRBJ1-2	CASSLLNGQGYGYTF	TGTGCCAGCAGTTTACTGAATGGACAGGGCTATGGCTACACCTTC
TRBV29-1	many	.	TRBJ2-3	CSVDSGRDWIGDTQYF	TGCAGCGTTGATTCAGGACGGGATTGGATTGGCGATACGCAGTATTTT